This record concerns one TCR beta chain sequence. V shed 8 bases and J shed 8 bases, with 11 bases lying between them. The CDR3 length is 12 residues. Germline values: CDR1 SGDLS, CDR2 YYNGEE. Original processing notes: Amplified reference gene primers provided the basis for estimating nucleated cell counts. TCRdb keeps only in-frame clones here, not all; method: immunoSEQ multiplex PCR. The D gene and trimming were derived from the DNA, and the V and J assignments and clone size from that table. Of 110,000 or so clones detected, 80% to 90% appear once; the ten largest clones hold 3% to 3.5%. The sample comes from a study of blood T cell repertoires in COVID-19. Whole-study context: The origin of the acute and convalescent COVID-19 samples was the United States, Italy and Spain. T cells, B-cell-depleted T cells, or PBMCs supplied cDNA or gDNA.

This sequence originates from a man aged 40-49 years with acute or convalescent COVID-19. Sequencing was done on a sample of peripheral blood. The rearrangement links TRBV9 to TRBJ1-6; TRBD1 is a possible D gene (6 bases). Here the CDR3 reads CASSPGDSPLHF. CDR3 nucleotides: TGTGCCAGTTCACCAGGGGATTCACCCCTCCACTTT.